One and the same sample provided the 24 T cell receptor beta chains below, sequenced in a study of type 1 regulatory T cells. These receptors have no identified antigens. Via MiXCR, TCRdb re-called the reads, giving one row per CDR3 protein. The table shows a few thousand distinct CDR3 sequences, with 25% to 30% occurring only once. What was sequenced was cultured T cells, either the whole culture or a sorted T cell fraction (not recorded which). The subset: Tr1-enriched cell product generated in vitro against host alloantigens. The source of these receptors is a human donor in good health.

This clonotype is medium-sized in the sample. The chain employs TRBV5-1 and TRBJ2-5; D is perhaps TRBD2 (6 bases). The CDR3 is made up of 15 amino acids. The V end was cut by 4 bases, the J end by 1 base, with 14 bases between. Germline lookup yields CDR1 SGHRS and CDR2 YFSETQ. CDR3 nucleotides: TGCGCCAGCAGCCTGGGGTTGGGGGGCCAAGAGACCCAGTACTTC. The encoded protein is CASSLGLGGQETQYF.

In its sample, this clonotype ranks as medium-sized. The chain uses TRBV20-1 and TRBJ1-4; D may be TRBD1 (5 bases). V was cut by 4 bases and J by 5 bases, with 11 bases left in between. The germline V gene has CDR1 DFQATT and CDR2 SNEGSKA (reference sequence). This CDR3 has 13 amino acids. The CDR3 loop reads CSAIGTSNEKLFF. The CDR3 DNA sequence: TGCAGTGCTATAGGGACCTCAAATGAAAAACTGTTTTTT.

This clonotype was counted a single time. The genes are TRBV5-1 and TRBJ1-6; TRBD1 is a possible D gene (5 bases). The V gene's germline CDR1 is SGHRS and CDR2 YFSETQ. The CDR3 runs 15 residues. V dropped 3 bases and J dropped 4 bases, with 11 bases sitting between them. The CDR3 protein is CASSYRDGYNSPLHF. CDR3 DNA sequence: TGCGCCAGCAGCTACCGGGACGGATATAATTCACCCCTCCACTTT.

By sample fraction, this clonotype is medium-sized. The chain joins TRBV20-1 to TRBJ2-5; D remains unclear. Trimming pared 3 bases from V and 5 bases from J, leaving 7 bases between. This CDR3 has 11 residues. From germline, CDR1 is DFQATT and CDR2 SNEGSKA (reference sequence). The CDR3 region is CSARTMETQYF. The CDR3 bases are TGCAGTGCTAGGACCATGGAGACCCAGTACTTC.

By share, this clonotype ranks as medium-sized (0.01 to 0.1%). The chain's CDR3 is CSVEDNGNYNEQFF. The CDR3 region has the DNA TGCAGCGTTGAAGACAACGGGAACTACAATGAGCAGTTCTTC. The chain uses TRBV29-1 and TRBJ2-1, with D perhaps TRBD2 (5 bases). The CDR3 covers 14 residues. Germline V gene data show CDR1 as SQVTM and CDR2 as ANQGSEA. Between the trimmed V and J ends, which lost 0 bases and 3 bases, there was a span of 9 bases.

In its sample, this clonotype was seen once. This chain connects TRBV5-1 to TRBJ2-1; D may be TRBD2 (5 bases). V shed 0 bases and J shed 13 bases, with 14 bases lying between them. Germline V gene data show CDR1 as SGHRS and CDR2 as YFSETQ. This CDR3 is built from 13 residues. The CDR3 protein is CASSLGGAATQFF. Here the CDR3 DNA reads TGCGCCAGCAGCTTGGGCGGAGCGGCCACCCAGTTCTTC.

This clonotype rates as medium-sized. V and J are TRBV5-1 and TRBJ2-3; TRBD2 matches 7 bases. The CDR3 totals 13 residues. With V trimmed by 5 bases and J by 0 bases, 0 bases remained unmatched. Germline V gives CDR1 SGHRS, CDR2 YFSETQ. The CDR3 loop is CASSSGSTDTQYF. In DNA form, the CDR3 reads TGCGCCAGCAGTAGCGGGAGCACAGATACGCAGTATTTT.

The CDR3 reads CASSPAGARDEKLFF. CDR3 nucleotide sequence: TGTGCCAGCAGCCCCGCGGGGGCCCGCGATGAAAAACTGTTTTTT. The chain recombines TRBV7-6 with TRBJ1-4; tentative D call: TRBD1 (6 bases). CDR3 length: 15 amino acids. Per the germline V gene, CDR1 is SGHVS and CDR2 is FNYEAQ. V lost 5 bases to trimming and J lost 6 bases, with 16 bases between them. Filled out from reference TRBV7-6 and TRBJ1-4, the complete variable domain reads GAGVSQSPRYKVTKRGQDVALRCDPISGHVSLYWYRQALGQGPEFLTYFNYEAQQDKSGLPNDRFSAERPEGSISTLTIQRTEQRDSAMYRCASSPAGARDEKLFFGSGTQLSVL.

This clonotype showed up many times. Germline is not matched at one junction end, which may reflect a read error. The CDR3 region is CASSQAGTGLF. The CDR3 DNA sequence: TGCGCCAGCAGCCAAGCCGGGACAGGGCTTTTC. This rearrangement joins TRBV4-1 to TRBJ2-7, with 9 nucleotides matching TRBD1. CDR1 is MGHRA and CDR2 is YSYEKL in the germline V gene. This CDR3 region has 11 residues.

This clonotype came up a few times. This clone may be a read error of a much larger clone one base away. The CDR3 bases are TGTGCCAGCAGCTTGGAACAGGGGGCGGCAGGGGCCAACGTCCCGACTTTC. As protein: CASSLEQGAAGANVPTF. The V and J genes are TRBV5-4 and TRBJ2-6; 9 bases match TRBD1. The CDR3 totals 17 residues. Per germline, CDR1 SGHNT and CDR2 YYREEE (reference sequence).

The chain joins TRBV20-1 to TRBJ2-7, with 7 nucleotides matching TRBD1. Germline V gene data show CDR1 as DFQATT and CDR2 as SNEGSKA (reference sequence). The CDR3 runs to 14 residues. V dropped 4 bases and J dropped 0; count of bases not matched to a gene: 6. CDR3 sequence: CSAKRDSHSYEQYF. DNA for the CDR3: TGCAGTGCTAAAAGGGACAGTCACTCCTACGAGCAGTACTTC.

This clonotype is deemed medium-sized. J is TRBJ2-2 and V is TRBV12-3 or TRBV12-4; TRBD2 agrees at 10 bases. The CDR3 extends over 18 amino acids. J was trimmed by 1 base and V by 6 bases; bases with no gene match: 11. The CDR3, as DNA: TGTGCCAGCAGCTCCCTTATTAGCGGGAGGAGGAACACCGGGGAGCTGTTTTTT. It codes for CASSSLISGRRNTGELFF.

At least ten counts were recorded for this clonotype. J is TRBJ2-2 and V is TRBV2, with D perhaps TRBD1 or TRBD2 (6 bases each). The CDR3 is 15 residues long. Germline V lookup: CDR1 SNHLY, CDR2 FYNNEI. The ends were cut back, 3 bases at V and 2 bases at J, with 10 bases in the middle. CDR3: CASSDWGANTGELFF. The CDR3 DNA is TGTGCCAGCAGTGACTGGGGGGCAAACACCGGGGAGCTGTTTTTT.

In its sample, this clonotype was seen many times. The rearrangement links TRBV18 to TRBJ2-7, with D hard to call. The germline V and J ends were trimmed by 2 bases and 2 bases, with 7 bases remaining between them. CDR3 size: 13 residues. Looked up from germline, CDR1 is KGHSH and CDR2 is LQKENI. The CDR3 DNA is TGTGCCAGCTCACCAGGGGAAGCCTACGAGCAGTACTTC. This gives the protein CASSPGEAYEQYF.

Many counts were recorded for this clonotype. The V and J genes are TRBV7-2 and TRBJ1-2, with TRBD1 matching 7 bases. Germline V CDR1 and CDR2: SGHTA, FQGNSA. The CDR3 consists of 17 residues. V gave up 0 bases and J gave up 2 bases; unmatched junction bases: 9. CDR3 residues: CASSLALTGYRNYGYTF. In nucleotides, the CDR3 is TGTGCCAGCAGCTTAGCCCTGACAGGGTATAGAAACTATGGCTACACCTTC.

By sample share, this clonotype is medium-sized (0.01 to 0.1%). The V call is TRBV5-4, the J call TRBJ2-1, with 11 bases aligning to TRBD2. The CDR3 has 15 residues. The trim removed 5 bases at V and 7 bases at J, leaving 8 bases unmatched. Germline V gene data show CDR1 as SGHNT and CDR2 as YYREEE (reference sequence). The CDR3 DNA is TGTGCCAGCAGTCCTACTAGCGGGAGACGGAATGAGCAGTTCTTC. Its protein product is CASSPTSGRRNEQFF.

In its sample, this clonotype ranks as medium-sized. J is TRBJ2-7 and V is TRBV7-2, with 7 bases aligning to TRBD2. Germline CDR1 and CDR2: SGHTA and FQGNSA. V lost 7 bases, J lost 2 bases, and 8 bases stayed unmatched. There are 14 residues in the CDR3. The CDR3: CASISSSGPYEQYF. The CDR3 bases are TGTGCCAGCATTTCCTCTAGCGGTCCCTACGAGCAGTACTTC.

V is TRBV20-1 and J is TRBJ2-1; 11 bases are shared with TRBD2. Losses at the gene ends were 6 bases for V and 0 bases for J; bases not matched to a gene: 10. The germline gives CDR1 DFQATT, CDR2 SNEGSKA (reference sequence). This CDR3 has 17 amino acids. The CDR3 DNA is TGCAGTGCACCCTCCCCTAGCGGGGGGAGCTCCTACAATGAGCAGTTCTTC. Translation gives CSAPSPSGGSSYNEQFF.

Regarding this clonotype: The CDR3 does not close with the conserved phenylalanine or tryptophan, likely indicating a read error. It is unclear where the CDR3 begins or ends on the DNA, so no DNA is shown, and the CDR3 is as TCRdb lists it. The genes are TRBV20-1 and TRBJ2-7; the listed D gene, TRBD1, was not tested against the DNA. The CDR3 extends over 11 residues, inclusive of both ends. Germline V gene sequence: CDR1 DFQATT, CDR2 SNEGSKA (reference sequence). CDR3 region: CSAPDRGANKL.

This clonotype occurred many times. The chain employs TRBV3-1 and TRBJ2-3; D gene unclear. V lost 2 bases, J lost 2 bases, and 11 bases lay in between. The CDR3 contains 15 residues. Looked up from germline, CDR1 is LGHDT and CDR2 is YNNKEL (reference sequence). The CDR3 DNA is TGTGCCAGCAGCCAATTGGGCAGTCACACAGATACGCAGTATTTT. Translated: CASSQLGSHTDTQYF.

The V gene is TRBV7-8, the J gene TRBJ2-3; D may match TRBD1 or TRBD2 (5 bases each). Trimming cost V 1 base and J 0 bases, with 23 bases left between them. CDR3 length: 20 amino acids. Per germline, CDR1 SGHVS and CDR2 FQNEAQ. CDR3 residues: CASSLGPGRRNLGSTDTQYF. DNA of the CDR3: TGTGCCAGCAGCTTAGGCCCGGGGCGGAGGAATCTTGGAAGCACAGATACGCAGTATTTT.

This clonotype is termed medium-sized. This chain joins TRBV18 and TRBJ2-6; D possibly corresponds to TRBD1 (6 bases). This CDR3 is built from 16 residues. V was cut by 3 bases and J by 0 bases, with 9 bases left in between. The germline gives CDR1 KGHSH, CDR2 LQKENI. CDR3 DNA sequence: TGTGCCAGCTCACCTTTACAGGGCTCTGGGGCCAACGTCCTGACTTTC. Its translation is CASSPLQGSGANVLTF.

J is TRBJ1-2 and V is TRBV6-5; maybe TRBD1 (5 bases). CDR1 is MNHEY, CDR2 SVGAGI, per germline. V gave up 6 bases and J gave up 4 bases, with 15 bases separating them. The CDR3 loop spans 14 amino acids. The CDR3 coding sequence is TGTGCCAGCAGCGCCATGGGGCTGTCCTATGGCTACACCTTC. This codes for CASSAMGLSYGYTF.

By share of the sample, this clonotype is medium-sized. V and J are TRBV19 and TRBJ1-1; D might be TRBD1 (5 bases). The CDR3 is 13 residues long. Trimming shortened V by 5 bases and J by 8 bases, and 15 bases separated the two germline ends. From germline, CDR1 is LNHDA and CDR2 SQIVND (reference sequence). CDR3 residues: CASSARGWGEAFF. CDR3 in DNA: TGTGCCAGTAGTGCGCGGGGGTGGGGAGAAGCTTTCTTT.